The 21 T cell receptor beta chains listed next were all sequenced from one sample in a study of beta chain features in type 1 diabetes. These receptors are not linked to any known antigen. All of the isolated RNA was reverse transcribed, so expressed TCRB transcripts were sequenced. Clones were read by immunoSEQ multiplex PCR, and TCRdb kept only the in-frame ones, dropping some. Counted here are approximately 150,000 clones, less than 15% occurring once; the ten biggest clones make up under 1.5%. Study results and limitations: TCRB CDR3s were moderately but significantly shorter in Type 1 diabetes patients in all four CD4+ subsets.

The sequenced material came from central memory CD4+ T cells from blood. These TCRs come from a man aged 18 to 29 with type 1 diabetes.

The CDR3 is CASSLYVVATNEKLFF. CDR3 sequence (DNA): TGTGCCAGCAGCTTATATGTGGTTGCAACTAATGAAAAACTGTTTTTT. This rearrangement joins TRBV7-2 to TRBJ1-4; unclear D gene. Germline CDR1 is SGHTA and CDR2 is FQGNSA. This CDR3 spans 16 amino acids. V was shortened by 2 bases and J by 0 bases, with 10 bases between the two germline ends.

The V and J genes are TRBV11-2 and TRBJ2-6; D uncertain. V gave up 0 bases and J gave up 5 bases, with 5 bases separating them. Germline V gene lookup returns CDR1 SGHAT and CDR2 FQNNGV. This CDR3 spans 14 amino acids. In DNA, the CDR3 is TGTGCCAGCAGCTTAGAGTGGCGGGCCAACGTCCTGACTTTC. Translated: CASSLEWRANVLTF. The full variable domain, its missing parts supplied by reference TRBV11-2 and TRBJ2-6, is EAGVAQSPRYKIIEKRQSVAFWCNPISGHATLYWYQQILGQGPKLLIQFQNNGVVDDSQLPKDRFSAERLKGVDSTLKIQPAKLEDSAVYLCASSLEWRANVLTFGAGSRLTVL.

This rearrangement joins TRBV18 to TRBJ1-1; unclear D gene. The germline V gene encodes CDR1 KGHSH and CDR2 LQKENI. V lost 3 bases, J lost 6 bases, and 8 bases lay in between. The CDR3 is made up of 12 amino acids. Here the CDR3 DNA reads TGTGCCAGCTCACCTTTAGAGGCTGAAGCTTTCTTT. Its protein is CASSPLEAEAFF.

This clone was seen only a few times. The CDR3 DNA reads as TGTGCCAGCAGATTAGACAGGGGAGTAACTGAAGCTTTCTTT. This sequence encodes CASRLDRGVTEAFF. V and J are TRBV27 and TRBJ1-1; the match to TRBD1 covers 8 bases. The CDR3 is 14 residues long. Trimming cost V 6 bases and J 5 bases; bases outside gene matches: 8. The germline V gene encodes CDR1 MNHEY and CDR2 SMNVEV (reference sequence).

The gene calls are TRBV7-9 and TRBJ1-4; D unresolved. The CDR3 loop spans 16 amino acids. Germline V gives CDR1 SEHNR, CDR2 FQNEAQ (reference sequence). V lost 0 bases, J lost 6 bases, and 14 bases lay in between. CDR3 sequence (DNA): TGTGCCAGCAGCTTAGCGATTGCGGGTCTGGATGAAAAACTGTTTTTT. Translating gives CASSLAIAGLDEKLFF.

The CDR3 region has the DNA TGTGCCAGCAGCCAAGATTTGGCCCAGGGGGTTTACGAGCAGTACTTC. As protein: CASSQDLAQGVYEQYF. The rearrangement links TRBV4-2 to TRBJ2-7, with TRBD1 identical over 7 bases. Looked up from germline, CDR1 is LGHNA and CDR2 is YNFKEQ. V lost 0 bases, J lost 4 bases, and 9 bases stayed unmatched. This CDR3 is built from 16 residues.

The rearrangement joins TRBV15 to TRBJ2-4; D unresolved. Germline loops: CDR1 LNHNV, CDR2 YYDKDF (reference sequence). V was clipped by 1 base and J by 12 bases, with 13 bases between them. The CDR3 covers 13 residues. The CDR3 region is CATSRGGTLNQYF. The CDR3 coding sequence is TGTGCCACCAGCAGAGGCGGAACCCTCAATCAGTACTTC.

This clone was counted a few times. This chain connects TRBV28 to TRBJ1-2; 7 nucleotides agree with TRBD1. Germline CDR1 reads MDHEN; CDR2 reads SYDVKM. V was clipped by 8 bases and J by 4 bases; unmatched bases: 4. The CDR3 sequence is 12 residues long. The CDR3 DNA is TGTGCCAGCGTAGGGGGCGGCTATGGCTACACCTTC. This encodes CASVGGGYGYTF.

Only a few counts were recorded for this clone. The chain combines TRBV5-1 with TRBJ1-2; TRBD1 agrees at 9 bases. The V gene end was trimmed by 3 bases and the J gene end by 4 bases; junction bases not matched to a gene: 7. Germline CDR1 reads SGHRS; CDR2 reads YFSETQ. The CDR3 is 15 amino acids. In DNA form, the CDR3 reads TGCGCCAGCAGCTCCGGGACAGGGATCATCTATGGCTACACCTTC. Translated, it gives CASSSGTGIIYGYTF.

This clone came up a few times. V and J are TRBV6-6 and TRBJ2-3, with 8 nucleotides matching TRBD1. CDR3 size: 14 residues. Germline values: CDR1 MNHNY, CDR2 SVGAGI (reference sequence). The junction had 4 bases not matched to a gene; V was cut back by 4 bases and J by 4 bases. This chain's CDR3 is CASSLQGGPDTQYF. CDR3 DNA sequence: TGTGCCAGCAGTTTACAGGGGGGCCCAGATACGCAGTATTTT.

This clone occurred a few times. V and J are TRBV27 and TRBJ1-1, with a tentative D call TRBD1 (6 bases). CDR3 length: 13 amino acids. Germline loops: CDR1 MNHEY, CDR2 SMNVEV (reference sequence). The V end lost 5 bases, the J end lost 1 base, and 8 bases lay between the germline ends. For the CDR3, the DNA is TGTGCCAGCAGTCTACAGGGGAACACTGAAGCTTTCTTT. It is translated as CASSLQGNTEAFF.

This clone was detected only a few times. V is TRBV7-3 and J is TRBJ2-1, with 12 positions matching TRBD2. The CDR3 has 13 amino acids. The ends lost 5 bases at V and 9 bases at J; junction bases unmatched: 2. Germline assignment: CDR1 SGHTA and CDR2 FQGTGA. The CDR3 protein is CASSPGLAGEQFF. The CDR3 coding sequence is TGTGCCAGCAGCCCGGGACTAGCGGGTGAGCAGTTCTTC.

J is TRBJ1-2 and V is TRBV19; D is possibly TRBD1 (6 bases). Trimming removed 7 bases from V and 4 bases from J, with 10 bases in between. The CDR3 runs to 12 residues. CDR1 LNHDA and CDR2 SQIVND come from the germline V gene (reference sequence). The CDR3 coding sequence is TGTGCCAGTACCACAGGGAGCTATGGCTACACCTTC. Protein product: CASTTGSYGYTF.

The J gene is TRBJ1-5, the V gene TRBV18, with TRBD1 as a possible D gene (5 bases). With 4 bases removed from V and 2 bases from J, the gap between germline ends came to 9 bases. Germline CDR1 reads KGHSH; CDR2 reads LQKENI. The CDR3 covers 14 residues. CDR3 DNA sequence: TGTGCCAGCTCACTGGAGACAGGCAATCAGCCCCAGCATTTT. Translated, it gives CASSLETGNQPQHF. The complete variable domain, with remaining parts taken from reference TRBV18 and TRBJ1-5, reads NAGVMQNPRHLVRRRGQEARLRCSPMKGHSHVYWYRQLPEEGLKFMVYLQKENIIDESGMPKERFSAEFPKEGPSILRIQQVVRGDSAAYFCASSLETGNQPQHFGDGTRLSIL.

This clone was seen only a few times. The chain has TRBV30 and TRBJ2-7; TRBD1 aligns across 11 bases. CDR3 length equals 15 residues. The germline gives CDR1 GTSNPN, CDR2 SVGIG (reference sequence). V trimming: 2 bases; J trimming: 3 bases; junction bases outside the gene matches: 6. The CDR3 is CAWSPRTGGGYEQYF. Written as DNA, the CDR3 is TGTGCCTGGAGTCCCCGGACAGGGGGCGGCTACGAGCAGTACTTC.

This clone appeared a few times. This chain joins TRBV28 and TRBJ1-6; 8 bases match TRBD1. Germline values: CDR1 MDHEN, CDR2 SYDVKM. The CDR3 is 14 residues long. V shed 6 bases and J 7 bases; nucleotides not matched to a gene: 5. The CDR3 sequence: CASSPGQENSPLHF. The CDR3 bases are TGTGCCAGCAGCCCGGGACAGGAGAATTCACCCCTCCACTTT.

This chain uses TRBV5-1 with TRBJ2-6; D gene unclear. CDR3 length equals 16 residues. The germline CDR1 and CDR2 sequences are SGHRS and YFSETQ. V gave up 3 bases and J gave up 2 bases, with 12 bases separating them. CDR3 residues: CASSSATSTGANVLTF. The CDR3 nucleotides read TGCGCCAGCAGCTCGGCTACGTCTACTGGGGCCAACGTCCTGACTTTC.

This clone was observed a few times. The V gene is TRBV4-1, the J gene TRBJ1-4; 8 nucleotides agree with TRBD1. Germline V lookup: CDR1 MGHRA, CDR2 YSYEKL. J lost 3 bases, V lost 0 bases, and 3 bases had no gene match. CDR3 size: 16 residues. CDR3 protein: CASSQDGQGPNEKLFF. The CDR3 DNA reads TGCGCCAGCAGCCAAGATGGACAGGGCCCTAATGAAAAACTGTTTTTT.

The rearrangement links TRBV6-5 to TRBJ2-2; 8 nucleotides align to TRBD1. Germline values: CDR1 MNHEY, CDR2 SVGAGI. Trimming removed 6 bases from V and 7 bases from J; junction bases left unmatched: 7. The CDR3 loop spans 14 amino acids. The CDR3 protein is CASSRGQGIGELFF. CDR3 nucleotides: TGTGCCAGCAGCCGAGGACAGGGTATCGGGGAGCTGTTTTTT.

This clone has just a few counts. The J gene is TRBJ2-7, the V gene TRBV2; perhaps TRBD2 as D (6 bases). The CDR3 has 14 residues. V lost 4 bases to trimming and J lost 2 bases, with 12 bases between them. CDR1 is SNHLY, CDR2 FYNNEI, per germline. CDR3 sequence reads: CASSVPGEPYEQYF. The CDR3 coding sequence is TGTGCCAGCAGTGTACCGGGGGAGCCCTACGAGCAGTACTTC.

A few counts support this clone. The gene calls are TRBV15 and TRBJ1-1, with D perhaps matching TRBD1 (5 bases). The CDR3 spans 14 residues. The V and J ends lost 3 bases and 1 base respectively, with 9 bases between them. Germline CDR1 LNHNV, CDR2 YYDKDF (reference sequence). The CDR3 here is CATSSPRGNTEAFF. CDR3 nucleotides: TGTGCCACCAGCAGCCCAAGGGGGAACACTGAAGCTTTCTTT.